This T cell receptor (beta chain) was obtained from a study of Ad26.COV2.S vaccination and SARS-CoV-2 variants. Background on the study: Participant was drawn from the COV1001 Ad26.COV2.S trial arm. The vaccine Ad26.COV2.S was put into the muscle once, or twice with 56 days between.

This CDR3 contains 15 residues. Germline assignment: CDR1 SEHNR and CDR2 FQNEAQ (reference sequence). Trimming shortened V by 2 bases and J by 3 bases, and 13 bases separated the two germline ends. Notes on this clone: The antigen is unknown.

Sequencing was performed with immunoSEQ multiplex PCR; in TCRdb, only in-frame clones are kept and a portion is missing. Among some 480,000 clones, around 88% were seen once, and the ten largest hold 10% to 15%. The treatment here: 19 received Ad26.COV2.S at low or high dose, single or two shots; roughly five received placebo; per-sample allocation not given. Material that was analyzed had been drawn on day 63 after the first vaccine or placebo injection. Study-wide points: Vaccinees showed greater spike-specific TCR breadth than placebo recipients. Vaccine and placebo recipients had similar non-spike TCR breadth.

This clonotype was obtained from a person between 18 and 65 years old who received the Ad26.COV2.S COVID-19 vaccine or a placebo. The V gene is TRBV7-9, the J gene TRBJ2-5, with D perhaps given as TRBD1 or TRBD2 (5 bases each). Sequenced material: peripheral blood, taken in a trial of Ad26.COV2.S vaccine versus placebo. The CDR3, as DNA: TGTGCCAGCAGCTTATTGGGGACGGTGAAAGAGACCCAGTACTTC. Protein: CASSLLGTVKETQYF.